The 31 T cell receptor delta chains reported below all come from one sample, sequenced in a study of Vγ9Vδ2 T cells in congenital toxoplasmosis. cDNA was made by template-switch reverse transcription with TRGC- and TRDC-specific primers in one tube. The TRGC primer was designed to bind both TRGC1 and TRGC2 constant genes. TCRdb used CATT to re-call clones from the reads. The sample includes roughly 830 delta-chain clones, roughly 50% of them seen just once. The sample consisted of gamma-delta T cells from blood. Receptors were obtained from a child under 10 years old born to a mother with Toxoplasma gondii infection during pregnancy, either congenitally infected or uninfected (not recorded which).

Remarks on this clone: Since a much larger clone is just one base distant, this may be a read error. The same CDR3 is also encoded by other DNA sequences in this sample. This chain uses TRDV2 with TRDJ3; 9 bases agree with TRDD3. The J segment lost 4 bases and the V segment lost 0 bases, leaving 18 bases of the junction unmatched. There are 22 residues in the CDR3. CDR1 is GEAIGNYY and CDR2 is EKD in the germline V gene. CDR3 sequence (DNA): TGTGCCTGTGACACCGCGGGTACTGGGGGACACAGGAGCTCATGGGACACCCGACAGATGTTTTTC. This translates into CACDTAGTGGHRSSWDTRQMFF.

Remarks on this clone: It differs at one base from a far larger clone, so likely a read error. The sample has other DNA sequences that encode this CDR3 too. V and J are TRDV2 and TRDJ3; 13 bases line up with TRDD3. TCRdb supplies no J gene; here it was assigned by aligning the nucleotide sequence to germline. Germline values: CDR1 GEAIGNYY, CDR2 EKD. CDR3 size: 18 residues. The V gene end was trimmed by 3 bases and the J gene end by 3 bases; junction bases not matched to a gene: 4. In DNA form, the CDR3 reads TGTGCCTGTGACTACTGGGGGATACGAAGCTGGGACACCCGACAGATGTTTTTC. It translates to CACDYWGIRSWDTRQMFF.

About this clone itself: A far larger clone is one base from this, pointing to a likely read error. The same CDR3 can be traced to other DNA sequences in this sample. The J gene has no call, while the V gene is TRDV2; the table's TRDD3 call for D was not verified on the DNA. The germline V gene encodes CDR1 GEAIGNYY and CDR2 EKD. The CDR3 consists of 18 residues. CDR3 in amino acids: CACDTGGYLSWDTRQMFF. The DNA for the CDR3 is TGTGCCTGTGACACAGGGGGATACCTCTCCTGGGACACCCGACAGATGTTTTTT.

With regard to this clone: A far larger clone is off by one base, so a read error is likely. The same CDR3 can be traced to other DNA sequences in this sample. This rearrangement joins TRDV1 to TRDJ1, with D possibly matching TRDD3 (5 bases). The J gene comes from matching the DNA to germline here; TCRdb lacks it. Per the germline V gene, CDR1 is TSWWSYY and CDR2 is QGS. This CDR3 region has 15 residues. The CDR3 nucleotides read TGTGCGCTTGGGGAACCACCATGCATGGGGGATAAACTCATCTTT. Its translation: CALGEPPCMGDKLIF.

Comments on this clone: A far larger clone is off by one base, so a read error is likely. V and J are TRDV2 and TRDJ3, with 9 bases lining up with TRDD3. The J gene, left out of TCRdb, was set here by checking the DNA against germline. The CDR3 sequence is 19 residues long. With 0 bases clipped from V and 0 bases from J, the junction kept 5 bases outside the gene matches. Germline values: CDR1 GEAIGNYY, CDR2 EKD. The CDR3 loop reads CACDTVGDRSSWDTRQMFF. The CDR3 coding sequence is TGTGCCTGTGACACCGTGGGGGATAGGAGCTCCTGGGACACCCGACAGATGTTTTTC.

Comment on this clone: This may be a read error: a much more frequent sequence differs by one nucleotide. The V call is TRDV2, the J call TRDJ2, with 12 bases matching TRDD3. The J gene was not available in TCRdb and was assigned here by matching the DNA to germline segments. The CDR3 loop spans 16 amino acids. Germline loops: CDR1 GEAIGNYY, CDR2 EKD. The trim removed 2 bases at V and 4 bases at J, leaving 4 bases unmatched. The CDR3 region is CACDKLGDTWTAQLFF. CDR3 in DNA: TGTGCCTGTGACAAACTGGGGGATACTTGGACAGCACAACTCTTCTTT.

Only a few counts were recorded for this clone. This likely traces to a read error, being one base from a far larger clone. The chain couples TRDV2 to TRDJ3, with TRDD3 matching 9 bases. The CDR3 totals 19 residues. Germline CDR1 and CDR2: GEAIGNYY and EKD. The CDR3 nucleotides are TGTGCCTGGGACAAGGTCACTGGGGGAACCTCCTGGGACACCCGACAGATGTTTTTC. Protein sequence: CAWDKVTGGTSWDTRQMFF.

This clone has just one count. Translating this DNA gives a protein that differs at residue 7 from the TCRdb one, which belongs to a much larger clone; a read error is likely, and the protein shown is this translation. The rearrangement uses TRDV2 and TRDJ2, with D uncertain. In the absence of a J gene in TCRdb, the DNA was matched to germline to assign it here. The V gene lost 1 base and the J gene lost 3 bases, with 8 bases spanning the gap. The CDR3 is made up of 14 amino acids. Per germline, CDR1 GEAIGNYY and CDR2 EKD. The DNA of the CDR3 is TGTGCCTGTGACACGGGGTGGATGACAGCACAACTCTTCTTT. Amino acid sequence: CACDTGWMTAQLFF.

A remark on this clone: One base separates it from a far larger clone, so it is likely a read error. The sample carries other DNA sequences with the same CDR3. The chain recombines TRDV2 with TRDJ2; 8 bases fit TRDD3. The J gene, absent from TCRdb, was called here by matching the DNA to germline. Germline V gene data show CDR1 as GEAIGNYY and CDR2 as EKD. The V gene end was trimmed by 0 bases and the J gene end by 2 bases; junction bases not matched to a gene: 7. The CDR3 runs to 17 residues. CDR3 residues: CACDTVSTGGLTAQLFF. CDR3 nucleotide sequence: TGTGCCTGTGACACCGTGAGTACTGGGGGGTTGACAGCACAACTCTTCTTT.

Only a few counts were recorded for this clone. A far larger clone is only one base removed, so a read error is likely. V usage is TRDV2 and J usage is TRDJ3; maybe TRDD3 (6 bases). V was trimmed by 3 bases and J by 3 bases, leaving 17 bases between them. Germline V gene sequence: CDR1 GEAIGNYY, CDR2 EKD. The length of the CDR3 is 18 residues. The chain's CDR3 is CACDYWVIRSWDTRQMFF. In nucleotides, the CDR3 is TGTGCCTGTGACTACTGGGTGATAAGAAGCTGGGACACCCGACAGATGTTTTTC.

Turning to this clone: Only one base separates this from a far larger clonotype, so it likely reflects a read error. Additional DNA sequences in this sample encode the identical CDR3. This chain uses TRDV1 with TRDJ1, with TRDD3 matching over 10 bases. TCRdb lists no J gene, so it was determined here by aligning the DNA to germline. This CDR3 region has 20 residues. The J segment lost 5 bases and the V segment lost 3 bases, leaving 21 bases of the junction unmatched. Germline V gene data show CDR1 as TSWWSYY and CDR2 as QGS. CDR3 in DNA: TGTGCTCTTGGGGATCAAGGAATCCTCCCCCACTGGGGGATTACAGATAAACTCATCTTT. This gives the protein CALGDQGILPHWGITDKLIF.

By share, this clone ranks as hyperexpanded (1% or more). In the same sample, other DNA sequences code for this CDR3. The genes are TRDV1 and TRDJ1, with 7 bases fitting TRDD3. Trimming cost V 0 bases and J 0 bases; bases outside gene matches: 22. CDR3 length: 22 amino acids. From germline, CDR1 is TSWWSYY and CDR2 QGS. The CDR3 coding sequence is TGTGCTCTTGGGGAACTAGCACAGATTTCTAAGTGGATACGCCGGTACACCGATAAACTCATCTTT. It codes for CALGELAQISKWIRRYTDKLIF.

Of note for this clone: TCRdb pairs this DNA with a much larger clone's protein that differs at residue 14, likely a read error; the protein shown was translated from the DNA. The chain has TRDV2 and TRDJ3, with TRDD3 matching 13 bases. The J gene, missing from TCRdb, was assigned here through DNA to germline matching. J gave up 9 bases and V 0 bases, and 13 bases lay outside the gene matches. Germline V gene sequence: CDR1 GEAIGNYY, CDR2 EKD. CDR3 length: 20 amino acids. Written as DNA, the CDR3 is TGTGCCTGTGACACCGTCGTACTGGGGGATACGGTGGGGGGCACCCGACAGATGTTTTTC. Amino acid sequence: CACDTVVLGDTVGGTRQMFF.

Worth noting for this clone: Since a far larger clone is one base different, this is likely a read error. This CDR3 is also generated by other DNA sequences in the sample. V usage is TRDV2 and J usage is TRDJ2, with 13 nucleotides matching TRDD3. The germline V gene has CDR1 GEAIGNYY and CDR2 EKD. J was trimmed by 2 bases and V by 1 base; bases with no gene match: 0. The CDR3 consists of 16 residues. The CDR3 loop reads CACDTLGDTLTAQLFF. The CDR3 DNA reads TGTGCCTGTGACACACTGGGGGATACGTTGACAGCACAACTCTTCTTT.

Remarks on this clone: It is likely a read error: a sequence one base away is far more abundant. Other DNA sequences from this sample encode an identical CDR3 as well. This chain joins TRDV2 and TRDJ3; TRDD3 matches at 13 bases. TCRdb carries no J gene annotation; the J gene was assigned here by matching the DNA with germline. Per germline, CDR1 GEAIGNYY and CDR2 EKD. J gave up 5 bases and V 0 bases, and 6 bases lay outside the gene matches. The length of the CDR3 is 19 residues. The chain's CDR3 is CACDTVLGDTRRDTRQMFF. CDR3 nucleotide sequence: TGTGCCTGTGACACCGTACTGGGGGATACGCGACGGGACACCCGACAGATGTTTTTC.

Notes on this clone: A read error is likely here: a far larger clone is one base away. V usage is TRDV1 and J usage is TRDJ1, with TRDD3 matching over 11 bases. The J gene, absent from TCRdb, was called here by matching the DNA to germline. Trimming removed 4 bases from V and 1 base from J; junction bases left unmatched: 29. Per the germline V gene, CDR1 is TSWWSYY and CDR2 is QGS. There are 24 residues in the CDR3. CDR3 in amino acids: CALGVTTLPAGGYLGGRPTDKLIF. The CDR3 DNA reads as TGTGCTCTTGGGGTCACCACCCTTCCAGCTGGGGGATACCTGGGCGGTCGGCCCACCGATAAACTCATCTTT.

This clone showed up just a few times. TCRdb has a much larger clone's protein, which differs at residue 5 from the translation of this DNA, likely because of a read error; what is shown is the protein translated from the DNA. The chain is built from TRDV2 and TRDJ3; D is uncertain. The length of the CDR3 is 16 residues. Trimming took 3 bases from V and 1 from J, leaving 9 bases between them. Germline values: CDR1 GEAIGNYY, CDR2 EKD. The chain's CDR3 is CACDAVGSWDTRQMFF. CDR3 sequence (DNA): TGTGCCTGTGACGCCGTGGGATCCTGGGACACCCGACAGATGTTTTTC.

This clone has just one count. This likely stems from a read error, as it lies one base from a far larger clone. V gene TRDV2 combines with J gene TRDJ1; 11 bases agree with TRDD3. In the absence of a J gene in TCRdb, the DNA was matched to germline to assign it here. The CDR3 consists of 15 residues. The germline CDR1 and CDR2 sequences are GEAIGNYY and EKD. Here the CDR3 DNA reads TGTGCCCGTGATCTTCTGGGGGATACAGCCGATAAACTCATCTTT. Its translation: CARDLLGDTADKLIF.

The V gene is TRDV2, the J gene TRDJ2; 13 nucleotides line up with TRDD3. Germline matching of the DNA provided the J gene here, since TCRdb leaves it blank. Germline V gene data show CDR1 as GEAIGNYY and CDR2 as EKD. V dropped 2 bases and J dropped 2; count of bases not matched to a gene: 4. CDR3 length: 17 amino acids. CDR3 nucleotide sequence: TGTGCCTGTGACATACTGGGGGATACGCCCTTGACAGCACAACTCTTCTTT. Translated, it gives CACDILGDTPLTAQLFF.

On this clone: This DNA translates differently at residue 6 from the TCRdb protein, which is that of a much larger clone; a read error is likely, and the protein shown is the DNA's own translation. This chain connects TRDV2 to TRDJ3; D is unresolved. Here the J gene came from matching the DNA to germline, since TCRdb omits it. The CDR3 loop spans 13 amino acids. CDR1 and CDR2 (germline): GEAIGNYY, EKD. V lost 0 bases to trimming and J lost 6 bases, with 2 bases between them. CDR3 amino acids: CACDTLDTRQMFF. The DNA for the CDR3 is TGTGCCTGTGACACCTTGGACACCCGACAGATGTTTTTC.

For this clone: This likely reflects a read error, since a far larger clone is one base away. V is TRDV2 and J is TRDJ3; 13 bases map to TRDD3. The J gene, missing from TCRdb, was assigned here through DNA to germline matching. The CDR3 is made up of 19 amino acids. Per germline, CDR1 GEAIGNYY and CDR2 EKD. The CDR3 DNA is TGTGCCTGTGACATACTGGGGGATACGAGCTCCTTGGACACCCGACAGATGTTTTTC. It is translated as CACDILGDTSSLDTRQMFF.

With regard to this clone: The TCRdb protein comes from a much larger clone and disagrees with this DNA's translation at residue 13, likely due to a read error; the protein given here is derived from the DNA. The V call is TRDV1, the J call TRDJ1; unclear D gene. No J gene is reported in TCRdb; it was inferred here by comparing the DNA with germline. The CDR3 has 22 amino acids. The V and J ends lost 0 bases and 0 bases respectively, with 29 bases between them. CDR1 is TSWWSYY and CDR2 is QGS in the germline V gene. DNA for the CDR3: TGTGCTCTTGGGGAACTAGCACAGATTTCTAAGTGGGTACGCCGGTACACCGATAAACTCATCTTT. Translation gives CALGELAQISKWVRRYTDKLIF.

A single count supports this clone. This is likely an artifact of a read error, given a far larger clone one base away. This rearrangement joins TRDV1 to TRDJ1; 11 positions agree with TRDD3. TCRdb gives no J gene; it was assigned here by matching the DNA to germline. Looked up from germline, CDR1 is TSWWSYY and CDR2 is QGS. The CDR3 is made up of 24 amino acids. In DNA form, the CDR3 reads TGTGCTATTGGGGTCTCCACCCTTCCAGCTGGGGGATACCTGGGCGGTCGGCCCACCGATAAACTCATCTTT. This translates into CAIGVSTLPAGGYLGGRPTDKLIF.

Comments on this clone: This likely stems from a read error, as it lies one base from a far larger clone. This chain joins TRDV2 and TRDJ3; 10 positions agree with TRDD3. TCRdb carries no J gene annotation; the J gene was assigned here by matching the DNA with germline. Germline V gene lookup returns CDR1 GEAIGNYY and CDR2 EKD. CDR3 length equals 18 residues. The CDR3 region has the DNA TGTGCCTGTGACACCGGGGGATACGCATCCTGGGACACCCAACAGATGTTTTTC. Translation gives CACDTGGYASWDTQQMFF.

The count of this clone is one. A read error is likely here: a far larger clone is one base away. This rearrangement joins TRDV1 to TRDJ1; D unresolved. As TCRdb names no J gene, one was assigned here on the basis of a DNA match to germline. This CDR3 has 15 residues. Trimming removed 1 base from V and 5 bases from J, with 14 bases in between. Germline V lookup: CDR1 TSWWSYY, CDR2 QGS. CDR3 nucleotides: TGTGCTCTTGGGGAACCACCATGCATTGGGGATAAACTCATCTTT. Translated, it gives CALGEPPCIGDKLIF.

This clone has more than one count but fewer than ten. A much bigger clone sits one base away, suggesting this may be a read error. This chain joins TRDV2 and TRDJ3, with 11 bases lining up with TRDD3. The germline V gene encodes CDR1 GEAIGNYY and CDR2 EKD. V shed 4 bases and J 2 bases; nucleotides not matched to a gene: 6. The CDR3 runs 18 residues. The CDR3 nucleotides read TGTGCCTGTGAAACCGTACTGGGGGATACCTGGGACACCCGACAGATGTTTTTC. It translates to CACETVLGDTWDTRQMFF.

This clone was counted between two and nine times. The mismatch at residue 12 between this DNA's translation and the TCRdb protein of a much larger clone likely reflects a read error; the protein shown is translated from the DNA. V gene TRDV1 combines with J gene TRDJ1; 7 positions agree with TRDD3. TCRdb gives no J gene; it was assigned here by matching the DNA to germline. This CDR3 region has 17 residues. Germline trimming cut 2 bases from V and 4 bases from J; bases unmatched to any gene: 13. Germline CDR1 TSWWSYY, CDR2 QGS. The CDR3 is CALGEISGGDYIDKLIF. CDR3 sequence (DNA): TGTGCTCTTGGGGAAATCTCTGGGGGTGATTACATCGATAAACTCATCTTT.

With regard to this clone: The protein TCRdb lists belongs to a much larger clone and differs from this DNA's translation at residue 8, which points to a read error; the protein shown is made from the DNA. This chain connects TRDV2 to TRDJ3; no clear D. The J gene, absent from TCRdb, was called here by matching the DNA to germline. CDR1 GEAIGNYY and CDR2 EKD come from the germline V gene. This CDR3 spans 13 amino acids. The DNA of the CDR3 is TGTGCCTGTGACACCTGGGACAACCGACAGATGTTTTTC. Encoded protein: CACDTWDNRQMFF.

Notes on this clone: A read error is likely here: a far larger clone is one base away. Different DNA sequences within this sample yield the same CDR3. The genes are TRDV1 and TRDJ1; TRDD3 aligns across 13 bases. Matching the DNA to germline supplied the J gene, which TCRdb does not give. In germline, CDR1 is TSWWSYY, CDR2 QGS. This CDR3 spans 23 amino acids. V dropped 8 bases and J dropped 2; count of bases not matched to a gene: 29. CDR3 DNA: TGTGCTCTTCTGGTTCCTGCCAGGGTACTGGGGGATACGGAGCGACTAGGTACCGATAAACTCATCTTT. This sequence encodes CALLVPARVLGDTERLGTDKLIF.

Concerning this clone itself: A far larger clone is one nucleotide away, so this likely arose from a read error. The V gene is TRDV2, the J gene TRDJ3, with 10 bases identical to TRDD3. The CDR3 is 19 amino acids. CDR1 and CDR2 from the germline V gene are GEAIGNYY and EKD. The CDR3 sequence: CAWDTVLGDLSWDTRQMFF. CDR3 bases: TGTGCCTGGGACACCGTACTGGGGGATCTCTCCTGGGACACCCGACAGATGTTTTTC.

Notes on this clone: A far larger clone is a single base away, which makes a read error likely. The genes are TRDV2 and TRDJ2; 8 bases are shared with TRDD3. The J gene is absent in TCRdb and was assigned here via DNA matching to germline. After removal of 3 bases from V and 2 bases from J, the junction contained 13 bases not matched to a gene. This CDR3 is built from 18 residues. Germline CDR1 is GEAIGNYY and CDR2 is EKD. The CDR3 region has the DNA TGTGCCTGTGACCCTGTACTGGGGGGTACGCCCTTGACAGCACAACTCTTCTTT. It codes for CACDPVLGGTPLTAQLFF.